The 23 T cell receptor beta chains reported below all come from one sample, sequenced in a study of blood T cell repertoires in COVID-19. Produced via immunoSEQ multiplex PCR; TCRdb's table is partial and in-frame only. Seen here are tens of thousands of clones, about 80% observed once, and the top ten hold 28%. The sequenced sample was peripheral blood. The receptor source for this set is a man between 65 and 79 years old with acute or convalescent COVID-19.

This clone was recorded many times. The rearrangement links TRBV5-4 to TRBJ2-7; D is possibly TRBD1 (6 bases). Germline V gene data show CDR1 as SGHNT and CDR2 as YYREEE (reference sequence). CDR3 length equals 14 residues. V was cut by 4 bases and J by 3 bases, with 14 bases left in between. CDR3 region: CASSTAQGIYEQYF. The DNA of the CDR3 is TGTGCCAGCAGCACCGCACAGGGTATCTACGAGCAGTACTTC.

The rearrangement links TRBV29-1 to TRBJ2-3; 11 nucleotides match TRBD2. Germline V lookup: CDR1 SQVTM, CDR2 ANQGSEA. The length of the CDR3 is 15 residues. Trimming cost V 6 bases and J 2 bases; bases outside gene matches: 7. The CDR3 region has the DNA TGCAGCGTAAAAGGGACTAGCGGTTTCACAGATACGCAGTATTTT. Its translation is CSVKGTSGFTDTQYF.

The V call is TRBV7-2, the J call TRBJ1-1; 10 bases are shared with TRBD1. There are 15 residues in the CDR3. CDR1 is SGHTA, CDR2 FQGNSA, per germline. Germline trimming cut 5 bases from V and 5 bases from J; bases unmatched to any gene: 8. CDR3 protein: CASSRQGQGNTEAFF. The DNA of the CDR3 is TGTGCCAGCAGCAGACAGGGACAGGGGAATACTGAAGCTTTCTTT.

This rearrangement joins TRBV7-3 to TRBJ2-3; possibly TRBD1 for D (6 bases). Germline-derived CDR1 and CDR2 are SGHTA and FQGTGA. CDR3 size: 17 residues. The V gene lost 4 bases and the J gene lost 3 bases, with 20 bases spanning the gap. In DNA, the CDR3 is TGTGCCAGCAGCTCAAGAACCACAGGGTTAGGGACAGATACGCAGTATTTT. This sequence encodes CASSSRTTGLGTDTQYF.

V usage is TRBV6-2 or TRBV6-3 and J usage is TRBJ2-1; D is possibly TRBD2 (7 bases). The V gene lost 2 bases and the J gene lost 15 bases, with 17 bases spanning the gap. The germline gives CDR1 MNHEY, CDR2 SVGEGT. This CDR3 spans 13 amino acids. CDR3 region: CASSYQRDTRRFF. DNA for the CDR3: TGTGCCAGCAGTTACCAGCGGGACACCCGCCGGTTCTTC.

The V call is TRBV30, the J call TRBJ1-2; no firm D call. CDR1 is GTSNPN, CDR2 SVGIG, per germline (reference sequence). Between the trimmed V and J ends, which lost 4 bases and 3 bases, there was a span of 15 bases. The length of the CDR3 is 14 residues. CDR3 loop: CAWTSGVSDYGYTF. Written as DNA, the CDR3 is TGTGCCTGGACCTCCGGGGTGTCCGACTATGGCTACACCTTC. Using reference TRBV30 and TRBJ1-2 for the parts outside the CDR3, the full variable domain is SQTIHQWPATLVQPVGSPLSLECTVEGTSNPNLYWYRQAAGRGLQLLFYSVGIGQISSEVPQNLSASRPQDRQFILSSKKLLLSDSGFYLCAWTSGVSDYGYTFGSGTRLTVV.

The chain uses TRBV2 and TRBJ1-2; 7 bases match TRBD1. Germline V CDR1 and CDR2: SNHLY, FYNNEI. The junction had 4 bases not matched to a gene; V was cut back by 3 bases and J by 0 bases. The CDR3 contains 15 residues. CDR3: CASSDRQGSNYGYTF. The CDR3 nucleotides read TGTGCCAGCAGTGACAGACAGGGATCTAACTATGGCTACACCTTC.

The chain recombines TRBV5-8 with TRBJ2-6, with 7 nucleotides matching TRBD2. With V trimmed by 4 bases and J by 5 bases, 6 bases remained unmatched. The CDR3 is 15 residues long. The V gene's germline CDR1 is SGHTS and CDR2 YDEGEE. CDR3 loop: CASSPTRGWANVLTF. The CDR3 bases are TGTGCCAGCAGCCCGACGCGGGGGTGGGCCAACGTCCTGACTTTC.

The chain carries TRBV5-4 and TRBJ2-1; TRBD2 matches at 7 bases. The CDR3 is 17 residues long. Germline V gene sequence: CDR1 SGHNT, CDR2 YYREEE (reference sequence). The V gene end was trimmed by 0 bases and the J gene end by 0 bases; junction bases not matched to a gene: 6. CDR3 region: CASSLASGGSSYNEQFF. Written as DNA, the CDR3 is TGTGCCAGCAGCTTGGCATCCGGCGGGAGCTCCTACAATGAGCAGTTCTTC.

This chain links TRBV27 with TRBJ2-5; maybe TRBD1 (5 bases). The CDR3 totals 14 residues. Looked up from germline, CDR1 is MNHEY and CDR2 is SMNVEV (reference sequence). The germline V and J ends were trimmed by 5 bases and 4 bases, with 14 bases remaining between them. The CDR3 protein is CASSPRSRAETQYF. CDR3 nucleotide sequence: TGTGCCAGCAGTCCTAGGTCCAGGGCAGAGACCCAGTACTTC.

This clone was counted only a few times. The chain links TRBV25-1 to TRBJ1-2; D not resolved. V lost 6 bases to trimming and J lost 4 bases, with 18 bases between them. Germline CDR1 reads MGHDK; CDR2 reads SYGVNS. This CDR3 comprises 15 residues. The CDR3: CASRDPDLGAYGYTF. CDR3 nucleotide sequence: TGTGCCAGCAGGGATCCCGACCTAGGCGCCTATGGCTACACCTTC.

In its sample, this clone was seen a few times. This rearrangement joins TRBV6-6 to TRBJ2-7, with 7 bases identical to TRBD2. This CDR3 spans 15 amino acids. The germline V gene encodes CDR1 MNHNY and CDR2 SVGAGI (reference sequence). Losses at the gene ends were 2 bases for V and 5 bases for J; bases not matched to a gene: 9. Written as DNA, the CDR3 is TGTGCCAGCAGTTACCCTAGCGGCCCTGAAGACGAGCAGTACTTC. Its protein is CASSYPSGPEDEQYF.

The chain combines TRBV9 with TRBJ1-1, with 8 nucleotides matching TRBD1. CDR3 length: 17 amino acids. V gave up 0 bases and J gave up 4 bases; unmatched junction bases: 11. CDR1 and CDR2 (germline): SGDLS, YYNGEE. CDR3: CASSVGAQGEDGTEAFF. The CDR3 nucleotides read TGTGCCAGCAGCGTAGGAGCACAGGGGGAGGACGGCACTGAAGCTTTCTTT.

The genes are TRBV10-2 and TRBJ1-6; weak D call: TRBD1 (6 bases). This CDR3 is 15 amino acids long. Per germline, CDR1 WSHSY and CDR2 SAAADI. V was clipped by 10 bases and J by 7 bases, with 20 bases between them. The CDR3 nucleotides are TGCGCCACCTTGCCTGGGGGACACATGAATTCACCCCTCCACTTT. As protein: CATLPGGHMNSPLHF.

CDR3 loop: CASHSPGRGNQPQHF. DNA for the CDR3: TGTGCCAGCCATAGCCCAGGGAGGGGCAATCAGCCCCAGCATTTT. This chain connects TRBV28 to TRBJ1-5; a possible D gene is TRBD1 (5 bases). Germline CDR1 MDHEN, CDR2 SYDVKM. The ends were cut back, 8 bases at V and 2 bases at J, with 16 bases in the middle. The CDR3 runs 15 residues.

V usage is TRBV19 and J usage is TRBJ1-1; 10 positions match TRBD1. The trim removed 6 bases at V and 7 bases at J, leaving 5 bases unmatched. This CDR3 has 13 amino acids. The germline V gene has CDR1 LNHDA and CDR2 SQIVND (reference sequence). In DNA form, the CDR3 reads TGTGCCAGTAGGACCGGACAGGGGGATGAAGCTTTCTTT. The encoded protein is CASRTGQGDEAFF.

This CDR3 is CASSWTSTDTQYF. CDR3 sequence (DNA): TGTGCCAGCAGCTGGACATCCACAGATACGCAGTATTTT. The V gene is TRBV5-4, the J gene TRBJ2-3; D might be TRBD1 (5 bases). Trimming cost V 3 bases and J 2 bases, with 7 bases left between them. This CDR3 contains 13 residues. Germline V lookup: CDR1 SGHNT, CDR2 YYREEE (reference sequence).

V is TRBV18 and J is TRBJ2-3, with 14 bases matching TRBD2. Germline V gives CDR1 KGHSH, CDR2 LQKENI. The CDR3 length is 18 residues. Unmatched junction bases numbered 8, after V lost 3 bases and J lost 3 bases. The CDR3 bases are TGTGCCAGCTCACCGGGACTAGCGGGAGTGTCTCGTACAGATACGCAGTATTTT. This codes for CASSPGLAGVSRTDTQYF.

This clone appeared a single time. The chain has TRBV12-5 and TRBJ2-2, with 8 bases lining up with TRBD1. The germline gives CDR1 LGHNT, CDR2 FRNRAP. The CDR3 length is 15 residues. The junction had 1 base not matched to a gene; V was cut back by 3 bases and J by 1 base. CDR3 nucleotides: TGTGCTAGTGGTTTTGGACAGGGGAACACCGGGGAGCTGTTTTTT. Translated, it gives CASGFGQGNTGELFF.

In nucleotides, the CDR3 is TGTGCCAGCAGCCATTCTGTGGACTATCCAAAAAAACTGTTTTTT. Encoded protein: CASSHSVDYPKKLFF. The J gene is TRBJ1-4, the V gene TRBV5-5; D ambiguous. With 4 bases removed from V and 9 bases from J, the gap between germline ends came to 19 bases. This CDR3 region has 15 residues. Germline V lookup: CDR1 SGHKS, CDR2 YYEKEE (reference sequence).

The chain joins TRBV9 to TRBJ1-3; D is undetermined. The CDR3 is 14 residues long. Germline CDR1 is SGDLS and CDR2 is YYNGEE. V gave up 0 bases and J gave up 6 bases, with 10 bases separating them. CDR3 sequence: CASSVAVFVNTIYF. CDR3 in DNA: TGTGCCAGCAGCGTAGCTGTTTTTGTAAACACCATATATTTT. Full variable domain (rest looked up from reference TRBV9 and TRBJ1-3): DSGVTQTPKHLITATGQRVTLRCSPRSGDLSVYWYQQSLDQGLQFLIQYYNGEERAKGNILERFSAQQFPDLHSELNLSSLELGDSALYFCASSVAVFVNTIYFGEGSWLTVV.

V usage is TRBV5-1 and J usage is TRBJ1-1; maybe TRBD1 (5 bases). The germline CDR1 and CDR2 sequences are SGHRS and YFSETQ. V lost 4 bases, J lost 8 bases, and 18 bases lay in between. The CDR3 loop spans 14 amino acids. In nucleotides, the CDR3 is TGCGCCAGCAGCGGGGATTGGGAAGGGGAAGAAGCTTTCTTT. It codes for CASSGDWEGEEAFF.

This chain links TRBV24-1 with TRBJ2-1; D gene ambiguous. The V end lost 5 bases, the J end lost 7 bases, and 17 bases lay between the germline ends. CDR3 length: 15 residues. Germline CDR1 reads KGHDR; CDR2 reads SFDVKD. CDR3 loop: CATSGKLSFENEQFF. In DNA, the CDR3 is TGTGCCACCAGTGGGAAACTATCTTTCGAGAATGAGCAGTTCTTC.